Described below is a single T cell receptor (beta chain) sequence and its context. Its target is not known. A much larger clone differs from this one at a single base, so this may be a read error. This sample is part of a study of response to subunit inactivated influenza vaccine. Study findings and constraints: T cells newly recruited by each seasonal influenza vaccination are few, the authors suggested.

TCRdb redid the calling of the RT-PCR reads with MiXCR, one entry per CDR3 protein. The sample includes 700,000 to 900,000 distinct CDR3 sequences, roughly 20% seen only once; the top ten take about 9.4%. This CDR3 comprises 12 residues. The source is a man aged 50 to 60 who received an inactivated influenza vaccine. Sample: PBMCs from blood, taken around 5 days after vaccination. The chain links TRBV12-3 or TRBV12-4 to TRBJ2-1; 8 positions agree with TRBD2. The CDR3 DNA reads as TGTGCCAGCACCGGGGGGGCCACTGAGCAGTTGTTC. Amino acids: CASTGGATEQLF.